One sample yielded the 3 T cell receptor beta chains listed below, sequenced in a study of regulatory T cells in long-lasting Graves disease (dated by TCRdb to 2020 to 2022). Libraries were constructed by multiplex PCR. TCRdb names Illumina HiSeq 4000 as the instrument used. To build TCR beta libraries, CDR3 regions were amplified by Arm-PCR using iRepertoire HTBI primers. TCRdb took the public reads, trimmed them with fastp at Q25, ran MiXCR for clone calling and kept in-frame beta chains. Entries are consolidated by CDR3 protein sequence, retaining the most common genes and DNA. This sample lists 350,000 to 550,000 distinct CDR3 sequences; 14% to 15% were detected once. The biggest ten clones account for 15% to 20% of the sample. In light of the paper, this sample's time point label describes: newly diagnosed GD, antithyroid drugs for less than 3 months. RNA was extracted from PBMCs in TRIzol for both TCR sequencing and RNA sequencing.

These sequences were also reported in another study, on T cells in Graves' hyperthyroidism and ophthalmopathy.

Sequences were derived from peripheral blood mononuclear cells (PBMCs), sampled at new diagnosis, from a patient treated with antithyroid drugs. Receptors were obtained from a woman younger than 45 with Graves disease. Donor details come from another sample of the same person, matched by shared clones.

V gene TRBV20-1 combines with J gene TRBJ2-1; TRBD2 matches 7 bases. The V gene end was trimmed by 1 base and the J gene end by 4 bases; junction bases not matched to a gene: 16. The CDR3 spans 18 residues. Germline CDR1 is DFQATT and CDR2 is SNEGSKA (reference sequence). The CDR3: CSARGIERGGAIYNEQFF. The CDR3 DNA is TGCAGTGCTAGAGGAATCGAGCGCGGGGGAGCTATTTACAATGAGCAGTTCTTC.

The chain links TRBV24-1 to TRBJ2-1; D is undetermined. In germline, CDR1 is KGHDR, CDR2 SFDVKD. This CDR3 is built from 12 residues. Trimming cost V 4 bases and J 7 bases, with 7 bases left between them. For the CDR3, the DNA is TGTGCCACCAGTGAGGGTGGTAATGAGCAGTTCTTC. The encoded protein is CATSEGGNEQFF.

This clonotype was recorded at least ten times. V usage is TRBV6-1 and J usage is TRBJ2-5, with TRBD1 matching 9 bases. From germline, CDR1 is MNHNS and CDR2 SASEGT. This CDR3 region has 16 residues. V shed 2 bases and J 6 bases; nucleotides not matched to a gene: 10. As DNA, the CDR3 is TGTGCCAGCAGTGAATCCGGGACAGGGTTCCGGCAGACCCAGTACTTC. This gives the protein CASSESGTGFRQTQYF.